This is a list of T cell receptor beta chains from one sample in a study of identical twins. TCRdb re-called the 5' RACE reads with MiXCR, one entry per CDR3 protein. The sample includes about 700,000 distinct CDR3 sequences, 8.5% to 9% of them seen just once. In addition, the sample was reused for a study of yellow fever vaccine responses in identical twins.

The sequenced sample consisted of PBMCs. The receptors stem from a woman aged 18-29 years in good health. Each CDR3 is given with its conserved first and last residue. A D gene is named only where the DNA matches it firmly. Only some rows state a clone size, as once, few, many or a class for expanded clones.

j_call	clone_size	v_call	d_call	cdr3_aa	cdr3_nt
TRBJ2-7	-	TRBV20-1	TRBD1	CSAGDRVNSYEQYF	TGCAGTGCTGGGGACAGGGTAAACTCCTACGAGCAGTACTTC
TRBJ2-2	many	TRBV20-1	-	CSARAENTGELFF	TGCAGTGCTAGGGCGGAGAACACCGGGGAGCTGTTTTTT
TRBJ2-3	few	TRBV15	TRBD2	CATSTGGADTQYF	TGTGCCACCAGCACGGGGGGGGCAGATACGCAGTATTTT
TRBJ2-2	many	TRBV6-2/TRBV6-3	-	CASSKTDTGELFF	TGTGCCAGCAGTAAAACTGACACCGGGGAGCTGTTTTTT
TRBJ2-1	many	TRBV29-1	TRBD2	CSGKREYNEQFF	TGCAGCGGTAAGCGGGAGTACAATGAGCAGTTCTTC
TRBJ2-3	few	TRBV4-3	TRBD1	CASATGLTDTQYF	TGCGCCAGTGCGACAGGGCTCACAGATACGCAGTATTTT
TRBJ2-7	-	TRBV11-2	-	CASSLLSETSTYEQYF	TGTGCCAGCAGCTTACTGAGCGAAACCTCCACCTACGAGCAGTACTTC
TRBJ2-2	few	TRBV5-1	TRBD2	CASSSLGLAGKTNTGELFF	TGCGCCAGCAGCTCCCTCGGACTAGCGGGCAAAACGAACACCGGGGAGCTGTTTTTT
TRBJ2-3	-	TRBV2	TRBD2	CASSGTTSGRDTQYF	TGTGCCAGCAGCGGGACGACTAGCGGGCGGGATACGCAGTATTTT
TRBJ2-2	few	TRBV6-5	TRBD2	CASSYIRTSGRAPPGELFF	TGTGCCAGCAGTTACATCAGGACTAGCGGGAGGGCCCCCCCCGGGGAGCTGTTTTTT
TRBJ2-7	-	TRBV5-1	-	CASRNMRGGASYEQYF	TGCGCCAGCAGAAATATGAGAGGGGGGGCCTCCTACGAGCAGTACTTC
TRBJ2-7	-	TRBV4-3	TRBD2	CASSLMRTSGYEQYF	TGCGCCAGCAGCCTTATGAGAACTAGCGGATACGAGCAGTACTTC
TRBJ2-5	many	TRBV6-1	-	CASRTGLTQYF	TGTGCCAGCAGGACGGGGCTGACCCAGTACTTC
TRBJ2-5	few	TRBV9	TRBD1	CASSGITGVEETQYF	TGTGCCAGCAGCGGAATTACAGGGGTGGAAGAGACCCAGTACTTC
TRBJ2-1	-	TRBV7-8	-	CASRNGDLGTFVEFF	TGTGCCAGCAGGAACGGAGACCTAGGAACCTTCGTGGAGTTCTTC
TRBJ1-2	many	TRBV7-9	-	CASSLVRDDGYTF	TGTGCCAGCAGCTTAGTAAGAGACGATGGCTACACCTTC
TRBJ2-1	many	TRBV29-1	-	CSVEILRSNEQFF	TGCAGCGTTGAGATCCTTAGGAGCAATGAGCAGTTCTTC
TRBJ2-3	-	TRBV7-9	-	CASSFFLGREADTQYF	TGTGCCAGCAGCTTTTTTTTGGGCAGGGAGGCAGATACGCAGTATTTT
TRBJ2-1	many	TRBV6-5	-	CASSYSGAGYNEQFF	TGTGCCAGCAGTTACTCAGGCGCCGGTTACAATGAGCAGTTCTTC
TRBJ2-7	many	TRBV3-1	TRBD1	CASSPDRGLYEQYF	TGTGCCAGCAGCCCCGACAGGGGGCTTTACGAGCAGTACTTC
TRBJ2-7	many	TRBV20-1	-	CSARDTGTNTIEQYF	TGCAGTGCTAGAGATACCGGGACAAATACGATCGAGCAGTACTTC
TRBJ2-7	few	TRBV27	TRBD2	CASSMRGAAGDYEQYF	TGTGCCAGCAGCATGCGGGGGGCAGCGGGAGACTACGAGCAGTACTTC
TRBJ2-1	few	TRBV7-8	TRBD2	CASSQEALISGGNGEQFF	TGTGCCAGCAGCCAGGAGGCGCTTATTAGCGGGGGTAATGGTGAGCAGTTCTTC
TRBJ2-1	-	TRBV27	TRBD2	CASRVSGKSYNEQFF	TGTGCCAGCAGGGTTAGCGGGAAAAGCTACAATGAGCAGTTCTTC
TRBJ2-5	-	TRBV7-2	-	CASSPTGVGETQYF	TGTGCCAGCAGCCCAACAGGTGTAGGGGAGACCCAGTACTTC
TRBJ2-1	few	TRBV5-1	TRBD2	CASSHPGTSGRARSNEQFF	TGCGCCAGCAGCCATCCCGGGACTAGCGGGAGGGCCCGCAGCAATGAGCAGTTCTTC
TRBJ2-3	-	TRBV12-3/TRBV12-4	-	CASSFPDFTDTQYF	TGTGCCAGCAGTTTTCCGGATTTCACAGATACGCAGTATTTT
TRBJ2-6	-	TRBV30	-	CAWSADSGANVLTF	TGTGCCTGGAGTGCGGACTCTGGGGCCAACGTCCTGACTTTC
TRBJ2-5	-	TRBV3-1	-	CASSHPGQVQETQYF	TGTGCCAGCAGCCATCCGGGACAAGTACAAGAGACCCAGTACTTC
TRBJ2-6	-	TRBV3-1	-	CASSQGFDSGANVLTF	TGTGCCAGCAGCCAAGGATTCGACTCTGGGGCCAACGTCCTGACTTTC
TRBJ2-1	-	TRBV11-1	-	CASSLAQGLSEQFF	TGTGCCAGCAGCTTAGCGCAGGGTTTGAGTGAGCAGTTCTTC
TRBJ2-2	few	TRBV6-1	-	CASGSDRSLNTGELFF	TGTGCCAGCGGGTCTGACAGGTCCTTGAACACCGGGGAGCTGTTTTTT
TRBJ2-1	many	TRBV7-9	TRBD1	CASSLEGQEQFF	TGTGCCAGCAGCTTAGAGGGACAGGAGCAGTTCTTC
TRBJ1-1	few	TRBV3-1	-	CASSQPTGFSISEAFF	TGTGCCAGCAGCCAGCCCACAGGGTTCAGTATCTCTGAAGCTTTCTTT
TRBJ2-3	-	TRBV3-1	-	CASSQEAQSDTQYF	TGTGCCAGCAGCCAAGAGGCCCAGTCAGATACGCAGTATTTT
TRBJ2-7	-	TRBV13	TRBD1	CASSSSDRGGLEQYF	TGTGCCAGCAGCTCCAGTGACAGGGGGGGACTCGAGCAGTACTTC